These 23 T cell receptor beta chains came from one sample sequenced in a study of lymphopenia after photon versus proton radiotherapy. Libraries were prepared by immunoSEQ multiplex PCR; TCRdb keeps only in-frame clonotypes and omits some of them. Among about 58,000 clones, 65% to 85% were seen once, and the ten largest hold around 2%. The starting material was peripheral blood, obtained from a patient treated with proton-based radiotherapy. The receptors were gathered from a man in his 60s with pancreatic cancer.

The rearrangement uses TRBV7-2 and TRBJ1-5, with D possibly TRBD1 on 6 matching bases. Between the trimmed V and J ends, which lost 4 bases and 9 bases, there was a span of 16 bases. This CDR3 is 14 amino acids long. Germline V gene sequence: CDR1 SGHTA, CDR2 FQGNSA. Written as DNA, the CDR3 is TGTGCCAGCAGCTCCGGGAAGGGGGTAACGCCCCAGCATTTT. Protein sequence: CASSSGKGVTPQHF.

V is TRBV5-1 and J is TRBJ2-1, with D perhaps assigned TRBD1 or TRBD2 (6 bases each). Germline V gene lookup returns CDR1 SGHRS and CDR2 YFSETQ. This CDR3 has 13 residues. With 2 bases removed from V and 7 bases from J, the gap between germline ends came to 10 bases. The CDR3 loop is CASSLGGRNEQFF. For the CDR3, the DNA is TGCGCCAGCAGCTTAGGGGGGCGAAATGAGCAGTTCTTC.

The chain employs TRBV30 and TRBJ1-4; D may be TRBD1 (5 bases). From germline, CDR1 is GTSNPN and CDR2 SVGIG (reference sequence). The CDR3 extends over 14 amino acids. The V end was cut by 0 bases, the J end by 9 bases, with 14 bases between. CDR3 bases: TGTGCCTGGAGTGTAGGGGTTGTAACAAAAAAACTGTTTTTT. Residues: CAWSVGVVTKKLFF.

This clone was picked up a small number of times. This CDR3 is CASRTGVFSGANVLTF. CDR3 DNA: TGTGCCTCACGGACTGGGGTATTCTCTGGGGCCAACGTCCTGACTTTC. The chain combines TRBV2 with TRBJ2-6, with a possible D match to TRBD2 (5 bases). The V end was cut by 11 bases, the J end by 0 bases, with 17 bases between. Germline V gene sequence: CDR1 SNHLY, CDR2 FYNNEI. The CDR3 has 16 residues.

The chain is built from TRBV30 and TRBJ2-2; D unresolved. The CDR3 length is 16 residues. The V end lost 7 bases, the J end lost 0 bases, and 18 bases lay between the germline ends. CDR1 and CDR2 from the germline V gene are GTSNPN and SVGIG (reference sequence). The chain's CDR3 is CASRGGMRSNTGELFF. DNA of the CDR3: TGTGCCTCCCGCGGTGGGATGAGATCGAACACCGGGGAGCTGTTTTTT. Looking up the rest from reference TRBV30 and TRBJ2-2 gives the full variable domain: SQTIHQWPATLVQPVGSPLSLECTVEGTSNPNLYWYRQAAGRGLQLLFYSVGIGQISSEVPQNLSASRPQDRQFILSSKKLLLSDSGFYLCASRGGMRSNTGELFFGEGSRLTVL.

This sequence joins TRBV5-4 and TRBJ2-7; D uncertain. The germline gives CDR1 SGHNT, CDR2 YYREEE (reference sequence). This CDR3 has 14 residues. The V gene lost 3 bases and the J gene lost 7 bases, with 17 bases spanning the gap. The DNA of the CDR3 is TGTGCCAGCAGCTCTCGACGGCTAGTGGAAGAGCAGTACTTC. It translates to CASSSRRLVEEQYF.

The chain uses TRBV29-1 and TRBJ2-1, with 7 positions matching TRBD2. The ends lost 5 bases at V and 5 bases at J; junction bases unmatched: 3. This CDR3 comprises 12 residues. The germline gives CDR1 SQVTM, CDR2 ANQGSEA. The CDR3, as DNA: TGCAGCGTTAAAGGACTAGACAATGAGCAGTTCTTC. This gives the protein CSVKGLDNEQFF.

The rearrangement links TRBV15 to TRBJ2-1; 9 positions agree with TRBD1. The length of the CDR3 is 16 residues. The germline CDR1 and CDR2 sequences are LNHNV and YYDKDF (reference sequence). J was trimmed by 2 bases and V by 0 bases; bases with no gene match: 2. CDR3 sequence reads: CATSRDTGGTYNEQFF. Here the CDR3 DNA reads TGTGCCACCAGCAGAGATACAGGGGGCACCTACAATGAGCAGTTCTTC.

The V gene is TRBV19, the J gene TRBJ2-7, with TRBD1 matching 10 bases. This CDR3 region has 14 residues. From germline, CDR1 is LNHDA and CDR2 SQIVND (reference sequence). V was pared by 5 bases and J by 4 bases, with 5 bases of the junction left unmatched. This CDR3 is CASSARTGGYEQYF. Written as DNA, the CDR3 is TGTGCCAGTAGTGCTCGGACAGGGGGGTACGAGCAGTACTTC.

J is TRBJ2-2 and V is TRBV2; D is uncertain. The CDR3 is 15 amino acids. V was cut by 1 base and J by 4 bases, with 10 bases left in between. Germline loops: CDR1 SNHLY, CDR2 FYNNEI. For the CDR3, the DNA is TGTGCCAGCAGTGAAGAAGCTGTCGGCACCGGGGAGCTGTTTTTT. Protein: CASSEEAVGTGELFF. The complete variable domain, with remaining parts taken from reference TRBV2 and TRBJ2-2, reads EPEVTQTPSHQVTQMGQEVILRCVPISNHLYFYWYRQILGQKVEFLVSFYNNEISEKSEIFDDQFSVERPDGSNFTLKIRSTKLEDSAMYFCASSEEAVGTGELFFGEGSRLTVL.

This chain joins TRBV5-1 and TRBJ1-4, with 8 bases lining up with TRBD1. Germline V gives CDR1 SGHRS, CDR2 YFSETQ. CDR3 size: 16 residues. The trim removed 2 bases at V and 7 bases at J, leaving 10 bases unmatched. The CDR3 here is CASSFQMTGASEKLFF. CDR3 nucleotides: TGCGCCAGCAGCTTTCAAATGACAGGGGCTAGTGAAAAACTGTTTTTT.

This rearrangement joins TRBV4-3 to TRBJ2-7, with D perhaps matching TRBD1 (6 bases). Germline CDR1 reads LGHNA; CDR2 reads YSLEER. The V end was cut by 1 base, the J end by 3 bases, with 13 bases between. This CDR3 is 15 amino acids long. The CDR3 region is CASSQGWDNNYEQYF. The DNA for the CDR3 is TGCGCCAGCAGCCAAGGTTGGGACAACAACTACGAGCAGTACTTC.

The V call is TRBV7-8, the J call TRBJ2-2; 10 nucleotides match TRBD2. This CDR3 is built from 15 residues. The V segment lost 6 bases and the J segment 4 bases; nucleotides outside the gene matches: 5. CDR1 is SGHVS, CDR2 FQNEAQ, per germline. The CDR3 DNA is TGTGCCAGCAGTCGAGCGGGAGGGCTCACCGGGGAGCTGTTTTTT. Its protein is CASSRAGGLTGELFF.

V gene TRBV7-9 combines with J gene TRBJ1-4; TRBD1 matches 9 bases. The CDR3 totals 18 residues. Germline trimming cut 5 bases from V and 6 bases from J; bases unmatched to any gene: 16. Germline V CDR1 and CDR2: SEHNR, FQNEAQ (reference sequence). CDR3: CASSTRKFGTGKYEKLFF. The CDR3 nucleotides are TGTGCCAGCAGCACTAGGAAGTTCGGGACAGGGAAATATGAAAAACTGTTTTTT.

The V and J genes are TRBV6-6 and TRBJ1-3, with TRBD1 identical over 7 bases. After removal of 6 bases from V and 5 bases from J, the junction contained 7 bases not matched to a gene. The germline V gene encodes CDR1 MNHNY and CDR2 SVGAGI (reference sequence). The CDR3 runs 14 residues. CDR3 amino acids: CASSTGTARNTIYF. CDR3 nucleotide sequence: TGTGCCAGCAGCACCGGGACAGCCAGAAACACCATATATTTT.

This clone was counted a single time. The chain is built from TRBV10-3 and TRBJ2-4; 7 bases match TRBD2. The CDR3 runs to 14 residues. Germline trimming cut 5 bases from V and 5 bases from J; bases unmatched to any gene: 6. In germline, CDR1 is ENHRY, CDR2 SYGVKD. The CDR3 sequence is CAISSGTVENIQYF. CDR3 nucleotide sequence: TGTGCCATCAGTAGCGGGACGGTGGAAAACATTCAGTACTTC.

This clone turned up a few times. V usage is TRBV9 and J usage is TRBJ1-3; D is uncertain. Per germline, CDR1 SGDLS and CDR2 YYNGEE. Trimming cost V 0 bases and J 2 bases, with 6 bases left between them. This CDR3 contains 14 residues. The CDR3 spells CASSVVEAGNTIYF. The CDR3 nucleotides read TGTGCCAGCAGCGTAGTTGAAGCTGGAAACACCATATATTTT.

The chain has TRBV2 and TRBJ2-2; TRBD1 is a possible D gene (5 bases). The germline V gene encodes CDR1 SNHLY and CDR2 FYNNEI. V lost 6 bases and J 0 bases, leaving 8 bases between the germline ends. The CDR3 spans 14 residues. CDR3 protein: CASRRQPNTGELFF. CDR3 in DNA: TGTGCCAGCAGGAGACAGCCGAACACCGGGGAGCTGTTTTTT.

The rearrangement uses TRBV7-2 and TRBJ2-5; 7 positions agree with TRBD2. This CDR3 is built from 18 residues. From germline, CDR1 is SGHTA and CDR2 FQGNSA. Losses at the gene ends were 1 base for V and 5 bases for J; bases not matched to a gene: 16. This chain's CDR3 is CASSLVFSGGLPLETQYF. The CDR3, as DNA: TGTGCCAGCAGCTTAGTTTTTTCGGGAGGCCTACCATTGGAGACCCAGTACTTC.

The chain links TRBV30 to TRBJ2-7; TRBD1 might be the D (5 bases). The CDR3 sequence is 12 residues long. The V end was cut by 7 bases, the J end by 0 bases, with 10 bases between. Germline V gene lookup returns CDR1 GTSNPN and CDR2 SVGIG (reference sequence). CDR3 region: CAFSRGSYEQYF. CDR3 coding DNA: TGTGCCTTTTCTAGGGGCTCCTACGAGCAGTACTTC.

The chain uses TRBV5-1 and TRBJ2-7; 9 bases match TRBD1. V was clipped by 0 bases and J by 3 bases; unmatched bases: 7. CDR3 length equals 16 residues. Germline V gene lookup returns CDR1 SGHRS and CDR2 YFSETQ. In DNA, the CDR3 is TGCGCCAGCAGCTTGGCCGTGGGACAGGGATTCTACGAGCAGTACTTC. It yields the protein CASSLAVGQGFYEQYF.

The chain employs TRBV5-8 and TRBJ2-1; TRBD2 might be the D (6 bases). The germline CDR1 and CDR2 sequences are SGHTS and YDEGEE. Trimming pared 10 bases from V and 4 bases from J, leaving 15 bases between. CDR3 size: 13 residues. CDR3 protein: CAGGTRTYNEQFF. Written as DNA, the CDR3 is TGTGCCGGGGGGACCAGAACTTACAATGAGCAGTTCTTC.

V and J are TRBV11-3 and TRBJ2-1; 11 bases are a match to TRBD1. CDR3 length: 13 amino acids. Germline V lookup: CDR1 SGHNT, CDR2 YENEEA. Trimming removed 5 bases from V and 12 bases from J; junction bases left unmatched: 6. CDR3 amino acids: CASSPGQGDWQFF. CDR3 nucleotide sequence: TGTGCCAGCAGCCCGGGACAGGGGGATTGGCAGTTCTTC.